This T cell receptor (beta chain) emerged from a study of regulatory T cells in long-lasting Graves disease. General study findings and limits: The study found TRBV28, TRBJ1-2 and TRBJ2-5 favored in persistent disease.

Time point defined: newly diagnosed GD, antithyroid drugs for less than 3 months. Following extraction of RNA from PBMCs, that RNA was used to make the TCR library. Tubes containing EDTA received around 9.9 milliliters of drawn peripheral blood. Trimming pared 5 bases from V and 3 bases from J, leaving 14 bases between. CDR3 length equals 15 residues. The germline gives CDR1 ENHRY, CDR2 SYGVKD. Arm-PCR of CDR3 regions and iRepertoire HTBI primers were used to build TCR beta libraries. Study processing details: The study identified more than 50 TRBV and approximately 13 TRBJ segments across samples. TCRdb processed the multiplex PCR reads anew with MiXCR; each CDR3 protein has one entry. The V and J calls reflect TCRdb's pipeline rather than the authors' work. This table holds 400,000 to 500,000 distinct CDR3 sequences, about a sixth found once. On this clonotype itself: Its cognate antigen is unknown. A much larger clone is a single base away; this may be a read error.

These same records also appear under a second study, on T cells in Graves' hyperthyroidism and ophthalmopathy. In that study: The TCR CDR3 first-round RT-PCR relied on the HTBI primer set.

The material was peripheral blood mononuclear cells (PBMCs), obtained at new diagnosis, from a patient treated with antithyroid drugs. This receptor was identified in a young woman with Graves disease. The chain recombines TRBV10-3 with TRBJ1-3, with D unresolved. CDR3 in amino acids: CAISYSTGIGNTIYF. In DNA, the CDR3 is TGTGCCATCAGTTACTCGACCGGGATTGGAAACACCATATATTTT.